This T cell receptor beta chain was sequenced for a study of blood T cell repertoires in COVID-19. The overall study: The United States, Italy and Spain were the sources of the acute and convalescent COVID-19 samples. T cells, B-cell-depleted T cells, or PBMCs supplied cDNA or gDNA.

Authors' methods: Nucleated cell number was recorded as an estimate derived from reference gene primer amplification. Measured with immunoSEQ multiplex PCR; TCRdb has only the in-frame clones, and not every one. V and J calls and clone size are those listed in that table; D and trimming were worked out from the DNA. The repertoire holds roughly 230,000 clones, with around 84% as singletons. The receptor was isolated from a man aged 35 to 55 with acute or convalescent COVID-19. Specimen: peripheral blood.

CDR3 residues: CASSSNPGTGQWGQYF. The CDR3 coding sequence is TGTGCCAGCAGTTCAAACCCCGGGACAGGTCAATGGGGGCAGTACTTC. The genes are TRBV11-2 and TRBJ2-7; TRBD1 matches 8 bases. Trimming removed 6 bases from V and 9 bases from J; junction bases left unmatched: 19. This CDR3 spans 16 amino acids. The germline V gene encodes CDR1 SGHAT and CDR2 FQNNGV.